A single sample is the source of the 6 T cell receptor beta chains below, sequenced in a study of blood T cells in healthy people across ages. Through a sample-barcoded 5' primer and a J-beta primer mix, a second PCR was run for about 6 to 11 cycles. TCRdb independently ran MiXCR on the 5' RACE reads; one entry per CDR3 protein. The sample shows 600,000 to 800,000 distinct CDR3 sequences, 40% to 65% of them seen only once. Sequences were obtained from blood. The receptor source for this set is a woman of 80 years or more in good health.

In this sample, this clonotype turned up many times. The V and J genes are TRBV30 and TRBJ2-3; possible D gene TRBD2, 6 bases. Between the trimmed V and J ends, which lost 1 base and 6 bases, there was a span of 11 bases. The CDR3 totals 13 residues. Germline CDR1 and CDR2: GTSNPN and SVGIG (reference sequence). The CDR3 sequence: CAWSGGVRDTQYF. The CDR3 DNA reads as TGTGCCTGGAGTGGGGGGGTTCGGGATACGCAGTATTTT.

CDR3 residues: CSASWGGGGDTQYF. DNA for the CDR3: TGCAGTGCTAGCTGGGGGGGCGGGGGAGATACGCAGTATTTT. The chain couples TRBV20-1 to TRBJ2-3; tentative D call: TRBD2 (7 bases). Germline loops: CDR1 DFQATT, CDR2 SNEGSKA (reference sequence). There are 14 residues in the CDR3. Trimming left V 3 bases short and J 5 bases short, with 15 bases between.

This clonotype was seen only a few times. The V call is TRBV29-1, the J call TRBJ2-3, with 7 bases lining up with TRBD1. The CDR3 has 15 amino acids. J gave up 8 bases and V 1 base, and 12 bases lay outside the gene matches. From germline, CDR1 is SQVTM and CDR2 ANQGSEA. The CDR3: CSVEATGSGAGTQYF. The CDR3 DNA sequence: TGCAGCGTTGAAGCGACAGGGTCGGGTGCAGGTACGCAGTATTTT.

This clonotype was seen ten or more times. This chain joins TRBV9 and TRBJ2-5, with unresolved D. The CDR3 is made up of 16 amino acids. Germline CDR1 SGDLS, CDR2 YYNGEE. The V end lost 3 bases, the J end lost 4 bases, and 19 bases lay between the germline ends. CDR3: CASSGPPGQWRETQYF. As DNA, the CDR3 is TGTGCCAGCAGCGGTCCTCCGGGTCAATGGAGAGAGACCCAGTACTTC.

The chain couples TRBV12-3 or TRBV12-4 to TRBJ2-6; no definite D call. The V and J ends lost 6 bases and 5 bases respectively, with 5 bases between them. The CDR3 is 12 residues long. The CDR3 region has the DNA TGTGCCAGCAGAAAAAGGGCCAACGTCCTGACTTTC. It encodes CASRKRANVLTF.

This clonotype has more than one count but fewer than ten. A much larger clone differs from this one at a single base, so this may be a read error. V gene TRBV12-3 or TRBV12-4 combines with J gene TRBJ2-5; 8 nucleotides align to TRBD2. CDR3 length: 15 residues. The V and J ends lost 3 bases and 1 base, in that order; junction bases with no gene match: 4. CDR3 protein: CASSFATSAQETQYF. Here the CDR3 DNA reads TGTGCCAGCAGTTTTGCGACTAGCGCCCAAGAGACCCAGTACTTC.